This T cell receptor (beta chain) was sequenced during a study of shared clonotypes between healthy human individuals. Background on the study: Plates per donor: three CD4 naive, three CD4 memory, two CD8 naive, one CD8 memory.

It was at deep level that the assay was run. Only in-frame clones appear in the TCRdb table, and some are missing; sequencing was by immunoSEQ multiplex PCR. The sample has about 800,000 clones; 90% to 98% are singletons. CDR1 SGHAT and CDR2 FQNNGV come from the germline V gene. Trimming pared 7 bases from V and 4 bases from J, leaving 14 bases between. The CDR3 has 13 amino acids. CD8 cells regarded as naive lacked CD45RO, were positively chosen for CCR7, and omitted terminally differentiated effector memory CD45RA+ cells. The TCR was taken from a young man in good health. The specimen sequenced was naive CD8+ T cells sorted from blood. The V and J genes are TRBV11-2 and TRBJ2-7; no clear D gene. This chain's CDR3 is CASTPLAIYEQYF. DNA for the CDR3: TGTGCCAGCACCCCATTGGCTATTTACGAGCAGTACTTC.